The 32 T cell receptor beta chains given below trace back to one sample, sequenced in a study of human T cells and chemical hapten exposure. The time point: patch test 1, 2 weeks after DPC sensitization. Stated treatment: therapeutic diphenylcyclopropenone sensitization with weekly scalp DPC. MiXCR was run by TCRdb on the RACE reads, yielding one entry per CDR3 protein. The sample shows more than 65,000 distinct CDR3 sequences, around 30% of them seen only once. The material was whole blood, obtained in connection with sensitization to the hapten diphenylcyclopropenone (DPC). The receptors stem from a middle-aged man with alopecia areata. Some clones in this sample may be carry-over from other donors' samples.

This rearrangement joins TRBV4-1 to TRBJ2-4; 10 bases match TRBD2. J lost 7 bases, V lost 0 bases, and 15 bases had no gene match. CDR1 MGHRA and CDR2 YSYEKL come from the germline V gene. This CDR3 contains 19 residues. Here the CDR3 DNA reads TGCGCCAGCAGCCAAGATGGGTCAAGCGGGAGGGCCCCCCCCAACATTCAGTACTTC. It codes for CASSQDGSSGRAPPNIQYF.

The rearrangement joins TRBV27 to TRBJ2-7, with D unclear. The germline V gene has CDR1 MNHEY and CDR2 SMNVEV (reference sequence). The CDR3 is made up of 14 amino acids. V dropped 6 bases and J dropped 0 bases, with 12 bases sitting between them. For the CDR3, the DNA is TGTGCCAGCAGCCCTCAGGTACTCTCCTACGAGCAGTACTTC. Translation: CASSPQVLSYEQYF.

This chain uses TRBV28 with TRBJ1-5; tentative D call: TRBD1 (6 bases). Trimming pared 4 bases from V and 4 bases from J, leaving 20 bases between. The CDR3 is 17 amino acids. CDR1 is MDHEN, CDR2 SYDVKM, per germline. This CDR3 reads CASSYGGARGLNQPQHF. CDR3 nucleotides: TGTGCCAGCAGTTATGGGGGGGCGCGGGGGTTAAATCAGCCCCAGCATTTT.

Within the sample, this clonotype is medium-sized. The chain joins TRBV28 to TRBJ1-1, with D unresolved. V was shortened by 7 bases and J by 0 bases, with 15 bases between the two germline ends. The CDR3 length is 15 residues. The germline V gene has CDR1 MDHEN and CDR2 SYDVKM. The CDR3 loop reads CASTKSTVMNTEAFF. The CDR3 nucleotides read TGTGCCAGCACCAAATCGACGGTCATGAACACTGAAGCTTTCTTT. Full variable domain (rest looked up from reference TRBV28 and TRBJ1-1): DVKVTQSSRYLVKRTGEKVFLECVQDMDHENMFWYRQDPGLGLRLIYFSYDVKMKEKGDIPEGYSVSREKKERFSLILESASTNQTSMYLCASTKSTVMNTEAFFGQGTRLTVV.

A few counts support this clonotype. The chain combines TRBV27 with TRBJ1-1, with 7 bases fitting TRBD1. CDR3 length: 15 residues. CDR1 is MNHEY and CDR2 is SMNVEV in the germline V gene (reference sequence). V was pared by 5 bases and J by 4 bases, with 10 bases of the junction left unmatched. For the CDR3, the DNA is TGTGCCAGCAGTCCCCAGACAGGGTATGCCACTGAAGCTTTCTTT. Protein product: CASSPQTGYATEAFF.

The chain employs TRBV28 and TRBJ1-5; no clear D. Germline CDR1 reads MDHEN; CDR2 reads SYDVKM. This CDR3 has 12 amino acids. Trimming took off 8 bases at V and 4 bases at J, with 9 bases between the two ends. The CDR3 region has the DNA TGTGCCAGCGGGAGGCCGAATCAGCCCCAGCATTTT. Residues: CASGRPNQPQHF.

The chain joins TRBV12-3 or TRBV12-4 to TRBJ2-5; 12 bases are shared with TRBD1. The CDR3 is 17 amino acids. The J segment lost 4 bases and the V segment lost 6 bases, leaving 12 bases of the junction unmatched. CDR3 sequence: CASSPIPRDRGRETQYF. The CDR3 DNA reads as TGTGCCAGCAGCCCCATTCCGAGGGACAGGGGGCGAGAGACCCAGTACTTC.

By its share, this clonotype is medium-sized. The chain carries TRBV4-1 and TRBJ2-6, with a tentative D call TRBD1 (5 bases). The CDR3 has 17 amino acids. Trimming pared 0 bases from V and 11 bases from J, leaving 20 bases between. The germline V gene has CDR1 MGHRA and CDR2 YSYEKL. The CDR3 nucleotides read TGCGCCAGCAGCCAAGACCGCCAGGGAATGGGATTGGACGTCCTGACTTTC. The encoded protein is CASSQDRQGMGLDVLTF.

The V gene is TRBV6-6, the J gene TRBJ2-2; the match to TRBD1 covers 9 bases. This CDR3 has 16 amino acids. Per the germline V gene, CDR1 is MNHNY and CDR2 is SVGAGI (reference sequence). V was pared by 6 bases and J by 1 base, with 6 bases of the junction left unmatched. The CDR3 reads CASRLPGQGNTGELFF. For the CDR3, the DNA is TGTGCCAGCAGGCTGCCGGGACAGGGGAACACCGGGGAGCTGTTTTTT.

J is TRBJ2-3 and V is TRBV9; D not certain. The CDR3 runs 15 residues. Germline assignment: CDR1 SGDLS and CDR2 YYNGEE. Trimming removed 0 bases at V and 2 bases at J, with 10 bases between. CDR3 region: CASSVGEKPTDTQYF. Here the CDR3 DNA reads TGTGCCAGCAGCGTAGGGGAAAAACCCACAGATACGCAGTATTTT.

This chain uses TRBV20-1 with TRBJ2-4, with TRBD2 matching 10 bases. From germline, CDR1 is DFQATT and CDR2 SNEGSKA (reference sequence). The junction had 7 bases not matched to a gene; V was cut back by 3 bases and J by 5 bases. This CDR3 is 15 amino acids long. This chain's CDR3 is CSASPSGSYQNIQYF. The CDR3 DNA reads as TGCAGTGCTAGCCCTAGCGGGAGTTACCAAAACATTCAGTACTTC.

This clonotype was counted between two and nine times. V gene TRBV6-5 combines with J gene TRBJ1-1; D gene unclear. V was clipped by 2 bases and J by 0 bases, with 4 bases between them. The CDR3 runs 13 residues. The germline CDR1 and CDR2 sequences are MNHEY and SVGAGI. CDR3 region: CASSYELNTEAFF. The CDR3 nucleotides read TGTGCCAGCAGTTACGAATTGAACACTGAAGCTTTCTTT.

Only a few counts were recorded for this clonotype. This chain connects TRBV28 to TRBJ1-5, with D uncertain. This CDR3 is 16 amino acids long. The germline gives CDR1 MDHEN, CDR2 SYDVKM. With 5 bases removed from V and 2 bases from J, the gap between germline ends came to 16 bases. The CDR3 DNA reads as TGTGCCAGCAGTACGCCCGCTAACGGGGGCAATCAGCCCCAGCATTTT. It specifies CASSTPANGGNQPQHF. Supplemented by reference TRBV28 and TRBJ1-5, the full variable domain reads DVKVTQSSRYLVKRTGEKVFLECVQDMDHENMFWYRQDPGLGLRLIYFSYDVKMKEKGDIPEGYSVSREKKERFSLILESASTNQTSMYLCASSTPANGGNQPQHFGDGTRLSIL.

V is TRBV6-2 or TRBV6-3 and J is TRBJ2-5; D call uncertain. Trimming shortened V by 2 bases and J by 2 bases, and 6 bases separated the two germline ends. The CDR3 sequence is 13 residues long. Germline V lookup: CDR1 MNHEY, CDR2 SVGEGT. Here the CDR3 reads CASSYREQETQYF. CDR3 in DNA: TGTGCCAGCAGTTACAGGGAACAAGAGACCCAGTACTTC.

V gene TRBV27 combines with J gene TRBJ1-4, with D unresolved. V lost 6 bases, J lost 0 bases, and 11 bases lay in between. Germline assignment: CDR1 MNHEY and CDR2 SMNVEV (reference sequence). This CDR3 has 15 residues. The CDR3 is CASSRRSSTNEKLFF. CDR3 bases: TGTGCCAGCAGCCGTCGGTCTTCAACTAATGAAAAACTGTTTTTT.

The chain recombines TRBV6-5 with TRBJ2-3, with 9 bases lining up with TRBD2. Unmatched junction bases numbered 2, after V lost 4 bases and J lost 9 bases. Germline loops: CDR1 MNHEY, CDR2 SVGAGI. The CDR3 runs to 12 residues. CDR3 protein: CASSFTSGTQYF. For the CDR3, the DNA is TGTGCCAGCAGTTTCACTAGCGGGACGCAGTATTTT.

This clonotype was detected ten times or more. The chain employs TRBV7-2 and TRBJ2-7, with a tentative D call TRBD1 (7 bases). With 1 base removed from V and 5 bases from J, the gap between germline ends came to 15 bases. The CDR3 sequence is 15 residues long. Germline V CDR1 and CDR2: SGHTA, FQGNSA. The CDR3 region is CASSLEGAGRNEQYF. For the CDR3, the DNA is TGTGCCAGCAGCTTAGAGGGGGCGGGACGGAACGAGCAGTACTTC.

The chain employs TRBV24-1 and TRBJ2-3; 14 bases are a match to TRBD2. V gave up 7 bases and J gave up 1 base; unmatched junction bases: 6. Per the germline V gene, CDR1 is KGHDR and CDR2 is SFDVKD. The CDR3 contains 17 residues. This CDR3 is CATSKGLAGVGTDTQYF. For the CDR3, the DNA is TGTGCCACCAGCAAGGGACTAGCGGGAGTAGGCACAGATACGCAGTATTTT.

In DNA form, the CDR3 reads TGCAGCGTGGTGGCGGGGACCTACAATGAGCAGTTCTTC. Protein sequence: CSVVAGTYNEQFF. The V call is TRBV29-1, the J call TRBJ2-1; possibly TRBD2 for D (6 bases). This CDR3 has 13 residues. With 6 bases removed from V and 2 bases from J, the gap between germline ends came to 11 bases. Per germline, CDR1 SQVTM and CDR2 ANQGSEA.

This clonotype was seen only a few times. The chain uses TRBV7-9 and TRBJ2-2; 9 bases are a match to TRBD2. V lost 3 bases, J lost 6 bases, and 5 bases stayed unmatched. The V gene's germline CDR1 is SEHNR and CDR2 FQNEAQ (reference sequence). The CDR3 sequence is 15 residues long. CDR3 sequence reads: CASSFGGRAAGELFF. The DNA for the CDR3 is TGTGCCAGCAGCTTTGGCGGGAGGGCCGCCGGGGAGCTGTTTTTT.

A few counts support this clonotype. The chain has TRBV4-2 and TRBJ1-6, with TRBD1 matching over 7 bases. V shed 1 base and J 7 bases; nucleotides not matched to a gene: 4. The CDR3 spans 15 residues. Germline V CDR1 and CDR2: LGHNA, YNFKEQ. The CDR3 sequence: CASSQGGTENSPLHF. For the CDR3, the DNA is TGTGCCAGCAGCCAAGGGGGGACAGAGAATTCACCCCTCCACTTT.

In this sample, this clonotype turned up a few times. The CDR3 bases are TGTGCCAGCAGGGCCCCGGGACAGGGATCCTACGAGCAGTACTTC. Translation: CASRAPGQGSYEQYF. V and J are TRBV6-1 and TRBJ2-7; TRBD1 matches at 9 bases. The germline CDR1 and CDR2 sequences are MNHNS and SASEGT. The ends lost 6 bases at V and 1 base at J; junction bases unmatched: 7. The CDR3 is made up of 15 amino acids.

This clonotype was detected a few times. V is TRBV7-2 and J is TRBJ1-5; TRBD1 agrees at 8 bases. The ends lost 2 bases at V and 6 bases at J; junction bases unmatched: 6. The CDR3 runs to 15 residues. Germline lookup yields CDR1 SGHTA and CDR2 FQGNSA. The DNA of the CDR3 is TGTGCCAGCAGCTTAACTGACAGGGGTTTTCAGCCCCAGCATTTT. As protein: CASSLTDRGFQPQHF.

The V and J genes are TRBV9 and TRBJ1-4, with D uncertain. The germline V gene encodes CDR1 SGDLS and CDR2 YYNGEE. The CDR3 has 15 residues. V gave up 0 bases and J gave up 0 bases, with 6 bases separating them. The CDR3 DNA sequence: TGTGCCAGCAGCGTAGGACACGCAACTAATGAAAAACTGTTTTTT. Its translation: CASSVGHATNEKLFF.

The chain recombines TRBV28 with TRBJ2-7, with D possibly being TRBD1 (5 bases). CDR1 and CDR2 (germline): MDHEN, SYDVKM. The CDR3 consists of 14 residues. Trimming left V 2 bases short and J 5 bases short, with 13 bases between. CDR3 residues: CASSLITGPHEQYF. CDR3 nucleotide sequence: TGTGCCAGCAGTTTAATTACAGGACCTCACGAGCAGTACTTC.

This clonotype has more than one count but fewer than ten. This rearrangement joins TRBV7-2 to TRBJ1-6; D gene uncertain. Germline V CDR1 and CDR2: SGHTA, FQGNSA. The CDR3 sequence is 16 residues long. Between the trimmed V and J ends, which lost 4 bases and 3 bases, there was a span of 13 bases. For the CDR3, the DNA is TGTGCCAGCAGCTCCTCGACCGGCTACTATAATTCACCCCTCCACTTT. It specifies CASSSSTGYYNSPLHF.

This clonotype was seen a few times. The CDR3 sequence: CASSDSWGRDGYTF. CDR3 DNA sequence: TGTGCCAGCAGTGACTCGTGGGGCCGGGATGGCTACACCTTC. This chain connects TRBV6-4 to TRBJ1-2; possible D gene TRBD1, 5 bases. Trimming left V 0 bases short and J 6 bases short, with 11 bases between. The CDR3 consists of 14 residues. Germline V lookup: CDR1 MRHNA, CDR2 SNTAGT.

The sample holds a few counts of this clonotype. The chain recombines TRBV5-1 with TRBJ1-4; D is possibly TRBD1 (5 bases). The germline V and J ends were trimmed by 0 bases and 5 bases, with 14 bases remaining between them. The CDR3 runs 16 residues. The germline gives CDR1 SGHRS, CDR2 YFSETQ. The CDR3 loop is CASSLVWGSANEKLFF. CDR3 nucleotides: TGCGCCAGCAGCTTGGTGTGGGGCTCCGCGAATGAAAAACTGTTTTTT.

This clonotype was counted a few times. V gene TRBV4-3 combines with J gene TRBJ1-1; 7 bases agree with TRBD1. This CDR3 is 15 amino acids long. J gave up 10 bases and V 0 bases, and 11 bases lay outside the gene matches. Germline lookup yields CDR1 LGHNA and CDR2 YSLEER. In DNA form, the CDR3 reads TGCGCCAGCAGCCAAGACAGGGGGTGGGCTCGGGGAGCTTTCTTT. Protein: CASSQDRGWARGAFF.

J is TRBJ1-5 and V is TRBV20-1; TRBD1 might be the D (6 bases). This CDR3 region has 12 residues. Trimming took off 6 bases at V and 4 bases at J, with 10 bases between the two ends. Germline CDR1 is DFQATT and CDR2 is SNEGSKA (reference sequence). CDR3 amino acids: CSATQGNQPQHF. The CDR3 nucleotides read TGCAGTGCCACACAGGGAAATCAGCCCCAGCATTTT.

V gene TRBV4-2 combines with J gene TRBJ1-3; 8 bases are shared with TRBD1. The ends lost 0 bases at V and 1 base at J; junction bases unmatched: 8. The germline V gene encodes CDR1 LGHNA and CDR2 YNFKEQ. The length of the CDR3 is 18 residues. The DNA of the CDR3 is TGTGCCAGCAGCCAAGAATTGGACAGGGTACATTCTGGAAACACCATATATTTT. Protein product: CASSQELDRVHSGNTIYF.

This clonotype was seen a few times. This chain uses TRBV27 with TRBJ2-2; TRBD1 aligns across 7 bases. Germline V CDR1 and CDR2: MNHEY, SMNVEV (reference sequence). Trimming took 7 bases from V and 7 from J; bases not matched to a gene: 9. The CDR3 is 14 residues long. CDR3 bases: TGTGCCAGCATGAGAGGGGGCGTCGGCGGGGAGCTGTTTTTT. As protein: CASMRGGVGGELFF.